The 21 T cell receptor beta chains presented below share a single source sample, sequenced in a study of shared clonotypes between healthy human individuals. Sequencing used immunoSEQ multiplex PCR; TCRdb keeps in-frame clones, though not all of them. This table has some 2 million clones, roughly 94% appearing once. Naive CD8 cells, CD45RO-negative and positively selected for CCR7, excluded terminally differentiated effector memory CD45RA+ cells. Sequenced input: naive CD8+ T cells sorted from blood. Every receptor here comes from a man aged 18 to 29 in good health.

V usage is TRBV9 and J usage is TRBJ1-1; 7 bases agree with TRBD1. The CDR3 consists of 15 residues. V lost 2 bases to trimming and J lost 5 bases; unmatched junction nucleotides: 9. Germline CDR1 and CDR2: SGDLS and YYNGEE. CDR3 sequence: CASSVGTAGWTEAFF. The CDR3 DNA reads as TGTGCCAGCAGCGTCGGGACAGCGGGTTGGACTGAAGCTTTCTTT.

The V and J genes are TRBV7-3 and TRBJ2-7, with no clear D. This CDR3 region has 13 residues. Between the trimmed V and J ends, which lost 2 bases and 3 bases, there was a span of 8 bases. Per germline, CDR1 SGHTA and CDR2 FQGTGA. CDR3 amino acids: CASSLGQNYEQYF. CDR3 DNA sequence: TGTGCCAGCAGCTTAGGGCAGAACTACGAGCAGTACTTC.

The gene calls are TRBV6-5 and TRBJ1-1, with D unresolved. This CDR3 comprises 15 residues. Trimming cost V 0 bases and J 4 bases, with 12 bases left between them. Per the germline V gene, CDR1 is MNHEY and CDR2 is SVGAGI. In DNA form, the CDR3 reads TGTGCCAGCAGTTACTCGCCCAGCTCTGCCACTGAAGCTTTCTTT. Translation gives CASSYSPSSATEAFF.

The chain combines TRBV5-1 with TRBJ2-1; 11 bases align to TRBD2. Trimming removed 1 base from V and 7 bases from J; junction bases left unmatched: 7. The germline CDR1 and CDR2 sequences are SGHRS and YFSETQ. The CDR3 sequence is 16 residues long. CDR3 sequence: CASSLTSGSSGNEQFF. The CDR3 coding sequence is TGCGCCAGCAGCTTGACTAGCGGGAGTTCTGGAAATGAGCAGTTCTTC.

This chain connects TRBV13 to TRBJ2-3; 7 nucleotides line up with TRBD1. The V gene's germline CDR1 is PRHDT and CDR2 FYEKMQ (reference sequence). J lost 2 bases, V lost 5 bases, and 7 bases had no gene match. The CDR3 is made up of 15 amino acids. The CDR3 is CASSPWGQHTDTQYF. CDR3 coding DNA: TGTGCCAGCAGCCCCTGGGGACAGCACACAGATACGCAGTATTTT.

The rearrangement joins TRBV5-6 to TRBJ2-1; perhaps TRBD2 as D (6 bases). CDR1 is SGHDT and CDR2 is YYEEEE in the germline V gene. The CDR3 is 16 residues long. V lost 3 bases and J 4 bases, leaving 17 bases between the germline ends. In nucleotides, the CDR3 is TGTGCCAGCAGCTCTACCGGGAGACTTCCTTACAATGAGCAGTTCTTC. Translated: CASSSTGRLPYNEQFF.

V usage is TRBV25-1 and J usage is TRBJ1-1, with TRBD1 identical over 9 bases. The trim removed 4 bases at V and 7 bases at J, leaving 4 bases unmatched. The V gene's germline CDR1 is MGHDK and CDR2 SYGVNS. The CDR3 spans 13 residues. The CDR3 is CASSAGTGLEAFF. In nucleotides, the CDR3 is TGTGCCAGCAGTGCCGGGACAGGGCTTGAAGCTTTCTTT.

The genes are TRBV11-2 and TRBJ2-1; D is possibly TRBD1 (5 bases). CDR1 and CDR2 from the germline V gene are SGHAT and FQNNGV. Trimming shortened V by 5 bases and J by 4 bases, and 21 bases separated the two germline ends. CDR3 size: 17 residues. The chain's CDR3 is CASSPRQRQGTYNEQFF. The CDR3 region has the DNA TGTGCCAGCAGCCCTAGACAACGGCAGGGTACTTACAATGAGCAGTTCTTC.

The chain recombines TRBV29-1 with TRBJ1-1; 8 bases match TRBD1. The J segment lost 0 bases and the V segment lost 3 bases, leaving 6 bases of the junction unmatched. The CDR3 length is 15 residues. Germline CDR1 reads SQVTM; CDR2 reads ANQGSEA. As DNA, the CDR3 is TGCAGCGTTGAGTTATCCAGGGGGCTGAACACTGAAGCTTTCTTT. Translation gives CSVELSRGLNTEAFF. Based on the CDR3 plus reference TRBV29-1 and TRBJ1-1, the full variable domain is SAVISQKPSRDICQRGTSLTIQCQVDSQVTMMFWYRQQPGQSLTLIATANQGSEATYESGFVIDKFPISRPNLTFSTLTVSNMSPEDSSIYLCSVELSRGLNTEAFFGQGTRLTVV.

The chain recombines TRBV5-4 with TRBJ2-7; D unresolved. Germline V gene lookup returns CDR1 SGHNT and CDR2 YYREEE (reference sequence). V lost 0 bases to trimming and J lost 2 bases, with 9 bases between them. The CDR3 extends over 14 amino acids. The CDR3 DNA reads TGTGCCAGCAGCTTGGGTCTGGAAACCTACGAGCAGTACTTC. Translating it yields CASSLGLETYEQYF.

This clone was picked up one time. The rearrangement links TRBV13 to TRBJ2-4; the match to TRBD2 covers 7 bases. This CDR3 contains 19 residues. From germline, CDR1 is PRHDT and CDR2 FYEKMQ (reference sequence). With V trimmed by 1 base and J by 2 bases, 14 bases remained unmatched. CDR3 sequence reads: CASSLEFGIAGVPKNIQYF. CDR3 coding DNA: TGTGCCAGCAGCTTAGAGTTCGGTATCGCGGGAGTCCCCAAAAACATTCAGTACTTC.

The chain combines TRBV5-4 with TRBJ1-2, with TRBD1 identical over 7 bases. The CDR3 has 14 residues. Losses at the gene ends were 3 bases for V and 6 bases for J; bases not matched to a gene: 8. CDR1 and CDR2 (germline): SGHNT, YYREEE (reference sequence). Written as DNA, the CDR3 is TGTGCCAGCAGCTCCAGGGGGGCCAGTGATGGCTACACCTTC. Its translation: CASSSRGASDGYTF.

The V and J genes are TRBV10-3 and TRBJ2-2; 9 bases are shared with TRBD2. V lost 1 base and J lost 5; bases outside the gene matches: 5. Looked up from germline, CDR1 is ENHRY and CDR2 is SYGVKD. The CDR3 is 16 amino acids. In DNA form, the CDR3 reads TGTGCCATCAGTGAGTTGGCTAGCGGGAATACCGGGGAGCTGTTTTTT. Amino acid sequence: CAISELASGNTGELFF.

The chain carries TRBV6-5 and TRBJ2-7; D is perhaps TRBD1 (6 bases). In germline, CDR1 is MNHEY, CDR2 SVGAGI. Trimming pared 2 bases from V and 6 bases from J, leaving 11 bases between. This CDR3 has 13 residues. The CDR3 sequence is CASSYQGTTEQYF. The CDR3 DNA is TGTGCCAGCAGTTACCAGGGGACAACCGAGCAGTACTTC.

This rearrangement joins TRBV25-1 to TRBJ1-5; D gene unclear. Trimming shortened V by 3 bases and J by 6 bases, and 12 bases separated the two germline ends. The CDR3 has 14 amino acids. Germline V gives CDR1 MGHDK, CDR2 SYGVNS. The CDR3 nucleotides are TGTGCCAGCAGTGAGCGGACGGGAGGTCAGCCCCAGCATTTT. Protein product: CASSERTGGQPQHF.

V usage is TRBV27 and J usage is TRBJ2-5; tentatively, D is TRBD1 (5 bases). The germline CDR1 and CDR2 sequences are MNHEY and SMNVEV (reference sequence). The V end lost 2 bases, the J end lost 7 bases, and 11 bases lay between the germline ends. The CDR3 is 13 residues long. The CDR3 region has the DNA TGTGCCAGCAGTTTACGTGGGGCAGGGACCCAGTACTTC. It translates to CASSLRGAGTQYF.

V and J are TRBV7-9 and TRBJ2-1, with 7 nucleotides matching TRBD2. Germline-derived CDR1 and CDR2 are SEHNR and FQNEAQ (reference sequence). The CDR3 extends over 12 amino acids. Losses at the gene ends were 8 bases for V and 3 bases for J; bases not matched to a gene: 1. CDR3 DNA: TGTGCCAGCCGGACTAGCTACAATGAGCAGTTCTTC. This translates into CASRTSYNEQFF.

The chain combines TRBV27 with TRBJ1-5; D is unclear. This CDR3 region has 15 residues. Germline V gives CDR1 MNHEY, CDR2 SMNVEV (reference sequence). V was shortened by 7 bases and J by 0 bases, with 13 bases between the two germline ends. Here the CDR3 DNA reads TGTGCCAGCACTCCAACAGTTTATAGCAATCAGCCCCAGCATTTT. Its protein product is CASTPTVYSNQPQHF.

The chain combines TRBV29-1 with TRBJ1-1; unclear D gene. This CDR3 contains 13 residues. Per the germline V gene, CDR1 is SQVTM and CDR2 is ANQGSEA. The V gene lost 2 bases and the J gene lost 1 base, with 8 bases spanning the gap. As DNA, the CDR3 is TGCAGCGTTGAACCGGCAGAGAACACTGAAGCTTTCTTT. Translating gives CSVEPAENTEAFF.

The V call is TRBV19, the J call TRBJ2-5, with 7 nucleotides matching TRBD2. The CDR3 runs to 14 residues. V lost 3 bases and J lost 4; bases outside the gene matches: 5. Germline V lookup: CDR1 LNHDA, CDR2 SQIVND (reference sequence). CDR3 nucleotide sequence: TGTGCCAGTAGTATCCCCGGGGAGGGAGAGACCCAGTACTTC. Its translation: CASSIPGEGETQYF.

The V call is TRBV6-5, the J call TRBJ2-2; the D gene is possibly TRBD2 (5 bases). Trimming pared 10 bases from V and 5 bases from J, leaving 17 bases between. The CDR3 spans 14 residues. Germline values: CDR1 MNHEY, CDR2 SVGAGI. CDR3 sequence reads: CATRLDPGTGELFF. The DNA of the CDR3 is TGTGCCACCAGGTTGGACCCGGGGACCGGGGAGCTGTTTTTT.